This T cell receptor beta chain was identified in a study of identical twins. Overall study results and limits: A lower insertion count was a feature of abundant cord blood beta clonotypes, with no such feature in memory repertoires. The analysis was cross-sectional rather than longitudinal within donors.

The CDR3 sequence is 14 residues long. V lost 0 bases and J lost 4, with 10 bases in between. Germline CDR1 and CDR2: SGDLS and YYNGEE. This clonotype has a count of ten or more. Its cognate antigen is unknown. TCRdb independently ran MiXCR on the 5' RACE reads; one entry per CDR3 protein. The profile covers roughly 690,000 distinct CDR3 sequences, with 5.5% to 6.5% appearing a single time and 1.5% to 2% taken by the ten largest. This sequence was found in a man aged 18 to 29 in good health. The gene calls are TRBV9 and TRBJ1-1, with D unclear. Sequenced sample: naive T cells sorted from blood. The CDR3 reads CASSVARVGTEAFF. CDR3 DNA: TGTGCCAGCAGCGTAGCCCGAGTCGGCACTGAAGCTTTCTTT. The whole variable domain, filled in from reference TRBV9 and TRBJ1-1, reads DSGVTQTPKHLITATGQRVTLRCSPRSGDLSVYWYQQSLDQGLQFLIQYYNGEERAKGNILERFSAQQFPDLHSELNLSSLELGDSALYFCASSVARVGTEAFFGQGTRLTVV.